Listed here are 14 T cell receptor beta chains from one sample, sequenced in a study of T cell responses to AZD1222 COVID-19 vaccine. Data came from immunoSEQ multiplex PCR; TCRdb stores just in-frame clones and leaves some out. The sample has some 150,000 clones; around 88% are singletons. The source was peripheral blood, collected on day 0 of AZD1222 vaccination. The source of these receptors is an adult in good health.

The chain recombines TRBV15 with TRBJ1-5, with a tentative D call TRBD1 (5 bases). Looked up from germline, CDR1 is LNHNV and CDR2 is YYDKDF (reference sequence). V was cut by 4 bases and J by 4 bases, with 17 bases left in between. This CDR3 has 16 residues. The CDR3 region is CATSTEARVGNQPQHF. The CDR3 DNA follows: TGTGCCACCAGCACCGAGGCCAGGGTGGGAAATCAGCCCCAGCATTTT.

The chain joins TRBV7-9 to TRBJ1-2; D gene unclear. The CDR3 is 11 amino acids. Between the trimmed V and J ends, which lost 8 bases and 5 bases, there was a span of 9 bases. From germline, CDR1 is SEHNR and CDR2 FQNEAQ (reference sequence). This chain's CDR3 is CASHGFYGYTF. The CDR3 DNA sequence: TGTGCCAGCCACGGTTTTTATGGCTACACCTTC.

This chain's CDR3 is CASSLGRGGNQPQHF. The CDR3 coding sequence is TGTGCCAGCAGTTTGGGTCGGGGGGGCAATCAGCCCCAGCATTTT. The chain is built from TRBV27 and TRBJ1-5, with a possible D match to TRBD1 (5 bases). The V and J ends lost 3 bases and 2 bases respectively, with 11 bases between them. CDR3 size: 15 residues. Germline V gene data show CDR1 as MNHEY and CDR2 as SMNVEV (reference sequence).

V gene TRBV19 combines with J gene TRBJ1-2; 10 nucleotides match TRBD1. The CDR3 extends over 15 amino acids. The germline V gene has CDR1 LNHDA and CDR2 SQIVND (reference sequence). The ends lost 5 bases at V and 6 bases at J; junction bases unmatched: 9. The CDR3 loop reads CASSEDRGTRHGYTF. The CDR3 DNA reads TGTGCCAGTAGTGAGGACAGGGGGACAAGGCATGGCTACACCTTC.

The rearrangement links TRBV3-1 (or the pseudogene TRBV3-2) to TRBJ1-2; D uncertain. The V and J ends lost 1 base and 1 base respectively, with 10 bases between them. Germline CDR1 is LGHDT and CDR2 is YNNKEL (reference sequence). The CDR3 length is 15 residues. The CDR3 bases are TGTGCCAGCAGCCAAGGAGTCCAGGTTAACTATGGCTACACCTTC. Protein sequence: CASSQGVQVNYGYTF.

The genes are TRBV9 and TRBJ1-4; no reliable D call. CDR1 and CDR2 (germline): SGDLS, YYNGEE. The CDR3 totals 13 residues. Between the trimmed V and J ends, which lost 3 bases and 7 bases, there was a span of 10 bases. In DNA form, the CDR3 reads TGTGCCAGCAGCGGGGAGGTTGGTGAAAAACTGTTTTTT. It codes for CASSGEVGEKLFF.

V is TRBV20-1 and J is TRBJ2-3; TRBD2 aligns across 8 bases. Germline CDR1 DFQATT, CDR2 SNEGSKA (reference sequence). After removal of 3 bases from V and 0 bases from J, the junction contained 8 bases not matched to a gene. The CDR3 covers 16 residues. The CDR3 loop reads CSASDSGVISTDTQYF. The CDR3 nucleotides are TGCAGTGCTAGTGATAGCGGGGTTATCAGCACAGATACGCAGTATTTT.

The chain links TRBV2 to TRBJ1-5; possible D gene TRBD1, 5 bases. CDR1 and CDR2 (germline): SNHLY, FYNNEI. V shed 7 bases and J shed 5 bases, with 12 bases lying between them. This CDR3 is built from 13 residues. The CDR3 nucleotides are TGTGCCAGCAAAGGTCCGGGGGATCAGCCCCAGCATTTT. Translating gives CASKGPGDQPQHF.

The CDR3 is CASSSPPGQSTDTQYF. DNA of the CDR3: TGTGCCAGCAGTTCCCCCCCGGGACAATCCACAGATACGCAGTATTTT. The chain couples TRBV6-4 to TRBJ2-3, with D perhaps matching TRBD1 (6 bases). Trimming stripped 5 bases from V and 2 bases from J, with 17 bases between. This CDR3 has 16 amino acids. CDR1 MRHNA and CDR2 SNTAGT come from the germline V gene.

This clone was seen once. The chain carries TRBV18 and TRBJ1-5; unclear D gene. The CDR3 has 16 residues. Trimming took 4 bases from V and 3 from J, leaving 16 bases between them. Germline CDR1 is KGHSH and CDR2 is LQKENI. CDR3 bases: TGTGCCAGCTCACTCGGGTCCGGGGTACTCAATCAGCCCCAGCATTTT. Residues: CASSLGSGVLNQPQHF.

The rearrangement links TRBV7-3 to TRBJ2-3, with D perhaps TRBD2 (6 bases). Germline lookup yields CDR1 SGHTA and CDR2 FQGTGA. The germline V and J ends were trimmed by 5 bases and 9 bases, with 15 bases remaining between them. This CDR3 has 13 residues. In nucleotides, the CDR3 is TGTGCCAGCAGCGATGACGGGACTGGCACGCAGTATTTT. It specifies CASSDDGTGTQYF.

This clone was observed a single time. The chain couples TRBV6-6 to TRBJ1-1, with D unclear. The CDR3 is 14 amino acids. Germline V gene data show CDR1 as MNHNY and CDR2 as SVGAGI (reference sequence). The V end was cut by 5 bases, the J end by 2 bases, with 12 bases between. This chain's CDR3 is CASSPGTVNTEAFF. CDR3 DNA: TGTGCCAGCAGTCCCGGAACGGTCAACACTGAAGCTTTCTTT.

The chain has TRBV19 and TRBJ1-2, with D tentatively TRBD1 (6 bases). The V end was cut by 6 bases, the J end by 4 bases, with 12 bases between. The CDR3 has 13 residues. Germline-derived CDR1 and CDR2 are LNHDA and SQIVND (reference sequence). This CDR3 is CASRPDSLYGYTF. The CDR3 DNA sequence: TGTGCCAGTAGACCGGACAGTCTCTATGGCTACACCTTC. Looking up the rest from reference TRBV19 and TRBJ1-2 gives the full variable domain: DGGITQSPKYLFRKEGQNVTLSCEQNLNHDAMYWYRQDPGQGLRLIYYSQIVNDFQKGDIAEGYSVSREKKESFPLTVTSAQKNPTAFYLCASRPDSLYGYTFGSGTRLTVV.

The rearrangement links TRBV6-6 to TRBJ1-2; 7 bases line up with TRBD1. The CDR3 runs 16 residues. Per germline, CDR1 MNHNY and CDR2 SVGAGI (reference sequence). The ends lost 4 bases at V and 1 base at J; junction bases unmatched: 9. CDR3 bases: TGTGCCAGCAGTTCCCCGGACAGGCTAGTTAACTATGGCTACACCTTC. Translation: CASSSPDRLVNYGYTF.